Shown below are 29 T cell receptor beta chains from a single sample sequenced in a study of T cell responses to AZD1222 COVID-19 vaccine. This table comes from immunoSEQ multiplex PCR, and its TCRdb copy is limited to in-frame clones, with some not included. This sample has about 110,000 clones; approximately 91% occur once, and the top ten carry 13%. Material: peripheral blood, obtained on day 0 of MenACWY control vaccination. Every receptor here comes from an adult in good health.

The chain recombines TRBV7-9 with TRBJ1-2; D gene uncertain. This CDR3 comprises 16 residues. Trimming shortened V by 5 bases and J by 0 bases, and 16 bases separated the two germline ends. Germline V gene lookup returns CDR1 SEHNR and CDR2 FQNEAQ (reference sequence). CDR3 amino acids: CASSHPGGRPNYGYTF. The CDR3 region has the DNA TGTGCCAGCAGCCACCCGGGTGGCAGACCTAACTATGGCTACACCTTC.

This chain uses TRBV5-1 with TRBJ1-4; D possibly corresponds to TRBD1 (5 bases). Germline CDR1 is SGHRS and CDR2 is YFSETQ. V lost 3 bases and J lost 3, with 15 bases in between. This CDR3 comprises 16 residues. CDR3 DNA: TGCGCCAGCAGCTCCGGGTTAGGGGAACCTAATGAAAAACTGTTTTTT. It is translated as CASSSGLGEPNEKLFF.

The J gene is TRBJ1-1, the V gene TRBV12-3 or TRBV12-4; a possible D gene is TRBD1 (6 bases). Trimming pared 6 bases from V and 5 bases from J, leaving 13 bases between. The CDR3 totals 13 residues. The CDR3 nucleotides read TGTGCCAGCAGCATACAGGGAGGGACTGAAGCTTTCTTT. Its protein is CASSIQGGTEAFF.

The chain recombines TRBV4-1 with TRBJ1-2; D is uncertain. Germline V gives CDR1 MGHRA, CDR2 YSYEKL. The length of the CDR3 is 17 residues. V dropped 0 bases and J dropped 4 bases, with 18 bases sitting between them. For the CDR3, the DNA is TGCGCCAGCAGCCAAGAAATTTCGCCAGTTCGAGCCTATGGCTACACCTTC. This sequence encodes CASSQEISPVRAYGYTF.

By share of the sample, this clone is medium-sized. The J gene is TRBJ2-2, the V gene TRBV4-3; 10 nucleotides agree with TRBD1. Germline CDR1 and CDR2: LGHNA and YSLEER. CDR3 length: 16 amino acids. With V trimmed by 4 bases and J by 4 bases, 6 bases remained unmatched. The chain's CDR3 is CASSLTRTGGTGELFF. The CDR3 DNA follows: TGCGCCAGCAGCCTAACACGGACAGGGGGCACCGGGGAGCTGTTTTTT.

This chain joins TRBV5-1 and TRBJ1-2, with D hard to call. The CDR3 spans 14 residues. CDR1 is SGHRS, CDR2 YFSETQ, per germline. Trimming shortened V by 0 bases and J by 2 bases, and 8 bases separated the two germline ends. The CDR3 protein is CASSLGAANYGYTF. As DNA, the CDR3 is TGCGCCAGCAGCTTGGGAGCAGCAAACTATGGCTACACCTTC.

CDR3 sequence (DNA): TGTGCCAGCAGCTTCGGGACAGCGTACAATGAGCAGTTCTTC. Translating it yields CASSFGTAYNEQFF. This sequence joins TRBV5-4 and TRBJ2-1; 7 bases agree with TRBD1. Germline lookup yields CDR1 SGHNT and CDR2 YYREEE (reference sequence). V lost 2 bases, J lost 4 bases, and 3 bases stayed unmatched. The CDR3 runs 14 residues.

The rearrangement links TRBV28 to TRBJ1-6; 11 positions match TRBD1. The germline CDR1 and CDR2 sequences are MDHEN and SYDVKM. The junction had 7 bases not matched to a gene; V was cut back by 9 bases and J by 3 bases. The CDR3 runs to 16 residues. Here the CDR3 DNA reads TGTGCCAGTGCCGGGACAGGGGGTTACTATAATTCACCCCTCCACTTT. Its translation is CASAGTGGYYNSPLHF.

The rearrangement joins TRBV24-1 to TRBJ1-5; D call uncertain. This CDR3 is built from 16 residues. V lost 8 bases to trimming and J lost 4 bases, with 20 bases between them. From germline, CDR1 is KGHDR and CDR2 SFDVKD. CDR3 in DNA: TGTGCCACCAAGACCTTGGCACAGCTAATTAATCAGCCCCAGCATTTT. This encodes CATKTLAQLINQPQHF.

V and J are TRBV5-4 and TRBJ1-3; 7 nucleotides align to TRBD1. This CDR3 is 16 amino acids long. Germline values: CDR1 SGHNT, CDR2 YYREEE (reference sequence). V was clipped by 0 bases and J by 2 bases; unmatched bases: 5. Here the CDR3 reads CASSLGGGGTGNTIYF. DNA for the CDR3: TGTGCCAGCAGCTTGGGCGGAGGGGGCACTGGAAACACCATATATTTT.

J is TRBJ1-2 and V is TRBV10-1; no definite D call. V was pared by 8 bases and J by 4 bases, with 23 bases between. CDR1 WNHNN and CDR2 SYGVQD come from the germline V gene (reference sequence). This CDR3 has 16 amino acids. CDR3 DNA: TGCGCCAGCCCGTTCCCCCGATCGTCGGTTTTCTATGGCTACACCTTC. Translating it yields CASPFPRSSVFYGYTF.

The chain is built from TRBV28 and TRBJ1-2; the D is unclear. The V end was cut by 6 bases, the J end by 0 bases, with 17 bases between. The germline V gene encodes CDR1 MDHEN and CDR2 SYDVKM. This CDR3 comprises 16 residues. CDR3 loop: CASSLYPGISNYGYTF. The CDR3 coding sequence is TGTGCCAGCAGCCTTTACCCCGGGATTTCTAACTATGGCTACACCTTC.

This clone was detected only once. CDR3 region: CASSSRFVGYSGNTIYF. The CDR3 DNA reads as TGTGCCAGCAGCTCCAGGTTTGTCGGATACTCTGGAAACACCATATATTTT. The V call is TRBV7-2, the J call TRBJ1-3; D remains unclear. Trimming cost V 4 bases and J 0 bases, with 16 bases left between them. In germline, CDR1 is SGHTA, CDR2 FQGNSA. The CDR3 consists of 17 residues.

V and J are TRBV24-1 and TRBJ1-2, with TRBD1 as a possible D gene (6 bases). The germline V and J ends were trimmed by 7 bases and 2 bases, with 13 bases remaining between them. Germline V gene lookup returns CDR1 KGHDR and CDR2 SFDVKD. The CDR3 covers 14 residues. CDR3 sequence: CATSETGENYGYTF. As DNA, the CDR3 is TGTGCCACCAGCGAGACAGGAGAAAACTATGGCTACACCTTC.

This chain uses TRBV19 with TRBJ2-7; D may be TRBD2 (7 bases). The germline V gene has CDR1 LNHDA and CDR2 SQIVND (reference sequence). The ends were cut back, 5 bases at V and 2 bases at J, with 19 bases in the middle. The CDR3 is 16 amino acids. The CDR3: CASSQGGGANPYEQYF. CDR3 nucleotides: TGTGCCAGTAGTCAAGGGGGGGGTGCCAATCCCTACGAGCAGTACTTC. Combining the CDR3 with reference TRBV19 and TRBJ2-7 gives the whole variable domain DGGITQSPKYLFRKEGQNVTLSCEQNLNHDAMYWYRQDPGQGLRLIYYSQIVNDFQKGDIAEGYSVSREKKESFPLTVTSAQKNPTAFYLCASSQGGGANPYEQYFGPGTRLTVT.

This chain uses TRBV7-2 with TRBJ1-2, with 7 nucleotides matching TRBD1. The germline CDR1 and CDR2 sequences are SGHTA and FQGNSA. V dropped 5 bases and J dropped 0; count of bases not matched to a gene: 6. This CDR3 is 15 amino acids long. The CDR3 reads CASSLQGRANYGYTF. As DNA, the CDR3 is TGTGCCAGCAGCCTACAGGGGAGAGCTAACTATGGCTACACCTTC.

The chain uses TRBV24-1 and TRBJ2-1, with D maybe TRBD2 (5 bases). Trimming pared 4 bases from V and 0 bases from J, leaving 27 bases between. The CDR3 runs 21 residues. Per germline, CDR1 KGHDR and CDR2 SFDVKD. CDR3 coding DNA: TGTGCCACCAGTGACTGGACTCCGGCGGGTGACATTTTTAGCTCCTACAATGAGCAGTTCTTC. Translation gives CATSDWTPAGDIFSSYNEQFF.

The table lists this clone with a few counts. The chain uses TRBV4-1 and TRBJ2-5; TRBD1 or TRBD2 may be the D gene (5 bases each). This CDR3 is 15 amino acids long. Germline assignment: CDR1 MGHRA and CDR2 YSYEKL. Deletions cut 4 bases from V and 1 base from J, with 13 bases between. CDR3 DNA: TGCGCCAGCAGCCCGATGCCGGGGACCCAAGAGACCCAGTACTTC. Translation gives CASSPMPGTQETQYF.

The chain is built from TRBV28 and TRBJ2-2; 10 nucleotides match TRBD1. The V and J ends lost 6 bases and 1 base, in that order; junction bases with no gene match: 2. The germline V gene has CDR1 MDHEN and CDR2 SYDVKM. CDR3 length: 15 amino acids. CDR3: CASSRDRGNTGELFF. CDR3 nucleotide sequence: TGTGCCAGCAGCCGGGACAGGGGGAACACCGGGGAGCTGTTTTTT.

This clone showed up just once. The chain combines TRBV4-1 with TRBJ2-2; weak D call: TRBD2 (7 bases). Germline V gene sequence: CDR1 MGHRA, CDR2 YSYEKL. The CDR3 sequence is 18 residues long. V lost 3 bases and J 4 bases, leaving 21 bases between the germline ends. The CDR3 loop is CASSHPLRAGEGTGELFF. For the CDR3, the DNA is TGCGCCAGCAGCCACCCTCTAAGGGCAGGGGAGGGCACCGGGGAGCTGTTTTTT.

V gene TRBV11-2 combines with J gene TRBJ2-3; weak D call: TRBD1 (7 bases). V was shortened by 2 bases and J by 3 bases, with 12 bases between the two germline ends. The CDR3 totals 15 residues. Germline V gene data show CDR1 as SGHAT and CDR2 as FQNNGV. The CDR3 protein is CASSLRAGGTDTQYF. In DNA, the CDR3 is TGTGCCAGCAGCTTAAGGGCAGGGGGGACAGATACGCAGTATTTT.

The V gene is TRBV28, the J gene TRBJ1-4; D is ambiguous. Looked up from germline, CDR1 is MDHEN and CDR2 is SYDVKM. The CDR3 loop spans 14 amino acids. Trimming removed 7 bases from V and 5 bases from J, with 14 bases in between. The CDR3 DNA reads TGTGCCAGCAACCGGGCCGCCCTAAATGAAAAACTGTTTTTT. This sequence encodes CASNRAALNEKLFF.

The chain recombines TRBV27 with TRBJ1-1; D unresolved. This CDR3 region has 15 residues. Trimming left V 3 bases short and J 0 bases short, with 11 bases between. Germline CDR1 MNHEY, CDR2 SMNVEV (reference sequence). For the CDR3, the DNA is TGTGCCAGCAGTTTGACGAGTTACTTGAACACTGAAGCTTTCTTT. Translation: CASSLTSYLNTEAFF.

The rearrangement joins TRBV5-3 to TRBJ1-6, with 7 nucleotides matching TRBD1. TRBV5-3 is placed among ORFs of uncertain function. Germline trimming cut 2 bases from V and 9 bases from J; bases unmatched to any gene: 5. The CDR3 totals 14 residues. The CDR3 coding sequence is TGTGCCAGAAGCTTATACAGGGGCCGTTCACCCCTCCACTTT. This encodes CARSLYRGRSPLHF.

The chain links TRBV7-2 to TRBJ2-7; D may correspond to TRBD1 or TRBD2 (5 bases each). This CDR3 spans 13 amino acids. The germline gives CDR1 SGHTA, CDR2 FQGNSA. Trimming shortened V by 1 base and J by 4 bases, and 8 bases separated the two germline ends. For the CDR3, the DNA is TGTGCCAGCAGCTTAGTTGGGGGTTACGAGCAGTACTTC. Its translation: CASSLVGGYEQYF.

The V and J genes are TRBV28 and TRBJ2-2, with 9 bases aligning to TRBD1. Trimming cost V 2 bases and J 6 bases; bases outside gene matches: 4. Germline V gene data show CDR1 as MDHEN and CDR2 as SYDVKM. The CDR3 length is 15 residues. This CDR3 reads CASSLGQGFAGELFF. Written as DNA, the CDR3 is TGTGCCAGCAGTTTAGGACAGGGGTTTGCCGGGGAGCTGTTTTTT.

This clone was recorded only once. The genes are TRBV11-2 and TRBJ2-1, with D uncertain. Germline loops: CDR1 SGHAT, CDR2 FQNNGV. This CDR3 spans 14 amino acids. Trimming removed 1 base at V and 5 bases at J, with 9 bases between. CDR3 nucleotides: TGTGCCAGCAGCTTAGGTTCCGGGCACAATGAGCAGTTCTTC. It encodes CASSLGSGHNEQFF.

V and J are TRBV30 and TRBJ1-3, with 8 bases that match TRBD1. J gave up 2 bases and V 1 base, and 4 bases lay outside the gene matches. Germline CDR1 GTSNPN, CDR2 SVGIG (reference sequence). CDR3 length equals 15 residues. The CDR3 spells CAWSAWGQAGNTIYF. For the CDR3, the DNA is TGTGCCTGGAGTGCCTGGGGACAGGCTGGAAACACCATATATTTT.

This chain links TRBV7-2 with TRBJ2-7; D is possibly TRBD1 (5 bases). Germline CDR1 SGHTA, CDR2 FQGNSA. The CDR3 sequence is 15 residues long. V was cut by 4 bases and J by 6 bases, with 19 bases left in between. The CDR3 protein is CASSSRTLPPSEQYF. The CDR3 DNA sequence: TGTGCCAGCAGCTCCCGGACACTTCCACCGTCCGAGCAGTACTTC.